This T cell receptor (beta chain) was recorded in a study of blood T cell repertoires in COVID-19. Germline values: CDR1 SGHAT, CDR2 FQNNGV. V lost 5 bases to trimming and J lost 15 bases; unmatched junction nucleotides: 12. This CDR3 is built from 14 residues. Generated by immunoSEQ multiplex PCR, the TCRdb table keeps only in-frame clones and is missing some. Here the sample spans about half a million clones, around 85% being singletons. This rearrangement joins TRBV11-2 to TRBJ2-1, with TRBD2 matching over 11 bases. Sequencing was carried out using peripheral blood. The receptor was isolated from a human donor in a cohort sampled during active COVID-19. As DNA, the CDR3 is TGTGCCAGCAGCCCCAACAGGGCTAGCGGGAGGAGGTTCTTC. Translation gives CASSPNRASGRRFF.